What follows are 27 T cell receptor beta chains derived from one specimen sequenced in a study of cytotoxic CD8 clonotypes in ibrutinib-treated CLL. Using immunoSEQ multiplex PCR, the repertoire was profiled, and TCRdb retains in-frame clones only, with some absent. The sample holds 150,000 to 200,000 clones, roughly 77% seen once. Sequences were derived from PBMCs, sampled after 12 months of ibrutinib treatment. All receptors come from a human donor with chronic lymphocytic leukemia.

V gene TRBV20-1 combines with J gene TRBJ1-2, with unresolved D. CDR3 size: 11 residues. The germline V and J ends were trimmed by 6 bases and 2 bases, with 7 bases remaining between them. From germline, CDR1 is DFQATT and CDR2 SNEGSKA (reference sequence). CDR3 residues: CSASINYGYTF. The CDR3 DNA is TGCAGTGCCTCCATAAACTATGGCTACACCTTC.

CDR3 loop: CASSLRRGTDTQYF. DNA for the CDR3: TGTGCCAGCAGCCTCCGACGAGGCACAGATACGCAGTATTTT. The genes are TRBV7-2 and TRBJ2-3; no clear D gene. CDR1 and CDR2 from the germline V gene are SGHTA and FQGNSA. The CDR3 is made up of 14 amino acids. Between the trimmed V and J ends, which lost 5 bases and 1 base, there was a span of 10 bases.

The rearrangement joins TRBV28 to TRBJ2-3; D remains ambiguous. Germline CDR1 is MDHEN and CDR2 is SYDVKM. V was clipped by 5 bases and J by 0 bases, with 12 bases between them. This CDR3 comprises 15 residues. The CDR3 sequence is CASSPHSPSTDTQYF. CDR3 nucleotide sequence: TGTGCCAGCAGTCCTCACAGTCCTAGCACAGATACGCAGTATTTT. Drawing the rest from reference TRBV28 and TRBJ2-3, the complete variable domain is DVKVTQSSRYLVKRTGEKVFLECVQDMDHENMFWYRQDPGLGLRLIYFSYDVKMKEKGDIPEGYSVSREKKERFSLILESASTNQTSMYLCASSPHSPSTDTQYFGPGTRLTVL.

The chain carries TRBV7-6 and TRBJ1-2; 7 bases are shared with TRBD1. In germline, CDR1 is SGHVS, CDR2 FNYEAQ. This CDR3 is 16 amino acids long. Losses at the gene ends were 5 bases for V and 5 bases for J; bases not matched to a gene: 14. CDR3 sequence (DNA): TGTGCCAGCAGCCGGGGACAGCTGGAGGAGCAGTATGGCTACACCTTC. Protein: CASSRGQLEEQYGYTF.

Here the CDR3 DNA reads TGTGCCAGCAGCGCACAGGGGGCCCAGGACACTGAAGCTTTCTTT. It encodes CASSAQGAQDTEAFF. The chain has TRBV9 and TRBJ1-1; 9 bases align to TRBD1. Germline V gene data show CDR1 as SGDLS and CDR2 as YYNGEE. This CDR3 spans 15 amino acids. Losses at the gene ends were 3 bases for V and 3 bases for J; bases not matched to a gene: 6.

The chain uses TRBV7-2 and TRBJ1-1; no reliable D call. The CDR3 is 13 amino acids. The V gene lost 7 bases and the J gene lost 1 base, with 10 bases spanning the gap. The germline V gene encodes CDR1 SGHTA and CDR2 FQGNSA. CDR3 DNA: TGTGCCAGCAAAAGTAACAGGAACACTGAAGCTTTCTTT. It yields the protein CASKSNRNTEAFF.

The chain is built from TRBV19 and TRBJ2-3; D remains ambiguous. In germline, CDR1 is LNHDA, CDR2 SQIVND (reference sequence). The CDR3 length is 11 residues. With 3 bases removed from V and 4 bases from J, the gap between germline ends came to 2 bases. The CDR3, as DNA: TGTGCCAGTAGTATTGCAGATACGCAGTATTTT. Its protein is CASSIADTQYF. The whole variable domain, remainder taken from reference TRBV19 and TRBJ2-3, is DGGITQSPKYLFRKEGQNVTLSCEQNLNHDAMYWYRQDPGQGLRLIYYSQIVNDFQKGDIAEGYSVSREKKESFPLTVTSAQKNPTAFYLCASSIADTQYFGPGTRLTVL.

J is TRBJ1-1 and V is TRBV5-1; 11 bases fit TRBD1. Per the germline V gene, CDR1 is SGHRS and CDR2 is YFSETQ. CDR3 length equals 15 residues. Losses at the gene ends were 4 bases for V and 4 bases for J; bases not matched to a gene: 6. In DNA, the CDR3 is TGCGCCAGCAGCAAAACCGGGACAGGGGGCACTGAAGCTTTCTTT. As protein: CASSKTGTGGTEAFF.

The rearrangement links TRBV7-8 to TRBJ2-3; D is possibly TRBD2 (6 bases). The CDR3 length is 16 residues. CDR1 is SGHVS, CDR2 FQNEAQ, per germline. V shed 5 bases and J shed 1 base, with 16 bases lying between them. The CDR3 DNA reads TGTGCCAGCAGCGCCCGAAGGGACTTTGGCACAGATACGCAGTATTTT. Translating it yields CASSARRDFGTDTQYF.

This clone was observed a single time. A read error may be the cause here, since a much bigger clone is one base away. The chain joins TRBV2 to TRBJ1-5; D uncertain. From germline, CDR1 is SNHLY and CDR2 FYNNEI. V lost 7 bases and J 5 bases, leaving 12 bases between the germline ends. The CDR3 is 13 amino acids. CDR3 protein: CASTTDGDQPQHF. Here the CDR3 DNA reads TGTGCCAGCACCACTGACGGAGATCAGCCCCAGCATTTT.

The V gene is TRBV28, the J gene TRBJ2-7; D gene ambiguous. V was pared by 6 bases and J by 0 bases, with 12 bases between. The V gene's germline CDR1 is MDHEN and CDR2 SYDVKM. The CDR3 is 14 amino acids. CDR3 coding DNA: TGTGCCAGCAGCCCTGCCACCCTCTCCTACGAGCAGTACTTC. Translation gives CASSPATLSYEQYF.

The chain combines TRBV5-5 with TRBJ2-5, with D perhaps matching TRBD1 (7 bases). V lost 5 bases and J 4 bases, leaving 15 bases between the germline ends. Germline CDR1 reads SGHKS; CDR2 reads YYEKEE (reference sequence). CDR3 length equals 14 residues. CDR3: CASRRWQGGETQYF. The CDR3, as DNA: TGTGCCAGCAGGAGATGGCAGGGGGGAGAGACCCAGTACTTC.

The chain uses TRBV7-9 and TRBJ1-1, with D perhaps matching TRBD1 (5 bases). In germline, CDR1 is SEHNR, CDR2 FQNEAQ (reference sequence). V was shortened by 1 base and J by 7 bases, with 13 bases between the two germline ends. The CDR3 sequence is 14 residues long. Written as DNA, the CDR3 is TGTGCCAGCAGCTTAGGGCAGGGAGTAAGTGAAGCTTTCTTT. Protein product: CASSLGQGVSEAFF.

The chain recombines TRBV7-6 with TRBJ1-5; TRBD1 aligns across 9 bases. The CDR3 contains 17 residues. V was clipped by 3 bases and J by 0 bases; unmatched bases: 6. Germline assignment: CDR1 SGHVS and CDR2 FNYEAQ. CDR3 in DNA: TGTGCCAGCAGCTTTCGGACAGGGGACTATAGCAATCAGCCCCAGCATTTT. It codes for CASSFRTGDYSNQPQHF.

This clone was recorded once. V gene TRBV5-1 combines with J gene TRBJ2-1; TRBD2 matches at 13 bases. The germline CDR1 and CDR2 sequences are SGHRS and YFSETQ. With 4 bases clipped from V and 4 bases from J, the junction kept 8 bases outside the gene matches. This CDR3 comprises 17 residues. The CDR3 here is CASSTGTSGAFYNEQFF. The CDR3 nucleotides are TGCGCCAGCAGCACAGGGACTAGCGGGGCGTTTTACAATGAGCAGTTCTTC.

The CDR3 nucleotides are TGCGCCAGCAGCCAAGAATCAGCAGGGAGGGTACCTGGGGCCAACGTCCTGACTTTC. This translates into CASSQESAGRVPGANVLTF. The V call is TRBV4-3, the J call TRBJ2-6; 7 nucleotides match TRBD2. The trim removed 0 bases at V and 2 bases at J, leaving 10 bases unmatched. CDR3 length: 19 residues. Looked up from germline, CDR1 is LGHNA and CDR2 is YSLEER.

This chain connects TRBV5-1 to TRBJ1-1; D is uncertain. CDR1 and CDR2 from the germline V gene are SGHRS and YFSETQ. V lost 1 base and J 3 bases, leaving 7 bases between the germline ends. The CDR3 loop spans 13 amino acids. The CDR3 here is CASSLKEDTEAFF. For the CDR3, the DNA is TGCGCCAGCAGCTTGAAGGAAGACACTGAAGCTTTCTTT.

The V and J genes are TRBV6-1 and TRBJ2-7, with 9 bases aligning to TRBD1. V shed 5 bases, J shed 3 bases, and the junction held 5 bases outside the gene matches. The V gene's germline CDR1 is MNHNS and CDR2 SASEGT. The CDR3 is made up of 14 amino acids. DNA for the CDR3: TGTGCCAGCAGTAGCTGGGACAGGGTCTACGAGCAGTACTTC. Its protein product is CASSSWDRVYEQYF.

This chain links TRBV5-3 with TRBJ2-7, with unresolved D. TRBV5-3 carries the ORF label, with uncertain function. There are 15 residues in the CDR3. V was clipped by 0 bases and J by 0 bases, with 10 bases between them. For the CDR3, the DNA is TGTGCCAGAAGCTTGGACCAGGTGAGCTCCTACGAGCAGTACTTC. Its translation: CARSLDQVSSYEQYF.

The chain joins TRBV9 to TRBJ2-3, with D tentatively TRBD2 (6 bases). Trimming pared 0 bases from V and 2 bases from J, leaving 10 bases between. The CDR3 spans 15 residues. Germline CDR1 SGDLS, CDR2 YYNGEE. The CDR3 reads CASSVASSATDTQYF. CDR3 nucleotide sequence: TGTGCCAGCAGCGTAGCCTCTAGCGCCACAGATACGCAGTATTTT.

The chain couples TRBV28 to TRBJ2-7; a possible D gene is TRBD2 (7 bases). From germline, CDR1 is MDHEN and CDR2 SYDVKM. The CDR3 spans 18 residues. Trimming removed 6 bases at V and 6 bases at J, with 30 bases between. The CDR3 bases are TGTGCCAGCAGCACTGCTACCGAGAGGGGGGGCGGGCCCTTCGAGCAGTACTTC. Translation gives CASSTATERGGGPFEQYF.

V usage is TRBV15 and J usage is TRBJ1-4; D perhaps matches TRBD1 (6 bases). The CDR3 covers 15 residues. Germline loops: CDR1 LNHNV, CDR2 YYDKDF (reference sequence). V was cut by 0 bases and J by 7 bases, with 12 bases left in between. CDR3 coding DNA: TGTGCCACCAGCAGAGACAGGGGAGGCGGTGAAAAACTGTTTTTT. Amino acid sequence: CATSRDRGGGEKLFF.

The CDR3 bases are TGTGCCAGCAGTTATGATAAGGGGGGTACTGAAGCTTTCTTT. Translating it yields CASSYDKGGTEAFF. The J gene is TRBJ1-1, the V gene TRBV6-5; maybe TRBD1 (6 bases). Germline V gene sequence: CDR1 MNHEY, CDR2 SVGAGI. Trimming left V 3 bases short and J 5 bases short, with 13 bases between. The CDR3 totals 14 residues.

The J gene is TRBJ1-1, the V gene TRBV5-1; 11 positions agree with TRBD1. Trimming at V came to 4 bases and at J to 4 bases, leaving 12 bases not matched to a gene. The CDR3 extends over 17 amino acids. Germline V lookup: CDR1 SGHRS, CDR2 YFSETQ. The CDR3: CASSNRDRGWESTEAFF. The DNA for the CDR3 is TGCGCCAGCAGCAACCGGGACAGGGGGTGGGAAAGCACTGAAGCTTTCTTT.

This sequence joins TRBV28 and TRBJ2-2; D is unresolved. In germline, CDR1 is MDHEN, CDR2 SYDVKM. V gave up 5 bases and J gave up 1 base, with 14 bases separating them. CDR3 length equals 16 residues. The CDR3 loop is CASSPRGSLNTGELFF. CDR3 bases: TGTGCCAGCAGTCCGCGTGGTAGCTTGAACACCGGGGAGCTGTTTTTT. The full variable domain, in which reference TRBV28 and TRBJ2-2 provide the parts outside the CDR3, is DVKVTQSSRYLVKRTGEKVFLECVQDMDHENMFWYRQDPGLGLRLIYFSYDVKMKEKGDIPEGYSVSREKKERFSLILESASTNQTSMYLCASSPRGSLNTGELFFGEGSRLTVL.

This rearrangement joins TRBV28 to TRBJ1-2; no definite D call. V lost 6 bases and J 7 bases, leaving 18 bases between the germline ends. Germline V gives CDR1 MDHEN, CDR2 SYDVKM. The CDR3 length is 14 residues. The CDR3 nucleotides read TGTGCCAGCAGGCTCGAACGGTTATCTGGTGGCTACACCTTC. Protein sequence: CASRLERLSGGYTF.

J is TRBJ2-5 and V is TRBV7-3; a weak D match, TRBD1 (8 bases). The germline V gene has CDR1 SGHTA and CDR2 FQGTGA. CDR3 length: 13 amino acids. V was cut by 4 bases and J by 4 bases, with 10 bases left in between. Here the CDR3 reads CASSYRGGETQYF. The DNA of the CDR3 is TGTGCCAGCAGCTACAGGGGGGGAGAGACCCAGTACTTC.